This T cell receptor (beta chain) was captured in a study of T cells in narcolepsy. On the study more broadly: Donors had narcolepsy type 1 or type 2, or were healthy controls. Findings and limits, study-wide: Autoreactive HCRT-specific and TRIB2-specific clonotypes were marked in same-patient CSF-versus-blood CD4+ comparisons. Autoreactive clonotypes reportedly recurred in blood of same and different patients, not controls.

About this clone: Its antigen is as yet unknown. Other DNA sequences of this sample code for an identical CDR3.

TCRdb keeps only in-frame clones here, not all; method: immunoSEQ multiplex PCR. The data show around 22,000 clones, with roughly four fifths seen just once and 3.5% to 5% held by the top ten. CDR1 is SEHNR and CDR2 is FQNEAQ in the germline V gene (reference sequence). This CDR3 spans 15 amino acids. V was pared by 4 bases and J by 4 bases, with 7 bases of the junction left unmatched. This chain links TRBV7-9 with TRBJ2-1; 7 bases align to TRBD2. This TCR was recovered from a human donor in good health. Sequenced: memory (CD45RA-) CD4+ T cells from blood. CDR3 loop: CASSSPAGGYNEQFF. CDR3 nucleotide sequence: TGTGCCAGCAGCTCCCCAGCCGGGGGGTACAATGAGCAGTTCTTC.